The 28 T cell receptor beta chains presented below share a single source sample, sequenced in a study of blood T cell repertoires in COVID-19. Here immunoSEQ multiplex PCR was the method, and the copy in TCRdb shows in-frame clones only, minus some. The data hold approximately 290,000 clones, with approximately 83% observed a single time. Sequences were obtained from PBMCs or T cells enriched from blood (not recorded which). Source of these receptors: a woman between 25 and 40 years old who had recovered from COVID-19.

In DNA, the CDR3 is TGTGCCAGCAGCTTAGGGCCAGGGGTTTTAGGTGAGACCCAGTACTTC. Protein: CASSLGPGVLGETQYF. The J gene is TRBJ2-5, the V gene TRBV11-2; perhaps TRBD1 as D (6 bases). This CDR3 spans 16 amino acids. Between the trimmed V and J ends, which lost 1 base and 5 bases, there was a span of 17 bases. Germline lookup yields CDR1 SGHAT and CDR2 FQNNGV.

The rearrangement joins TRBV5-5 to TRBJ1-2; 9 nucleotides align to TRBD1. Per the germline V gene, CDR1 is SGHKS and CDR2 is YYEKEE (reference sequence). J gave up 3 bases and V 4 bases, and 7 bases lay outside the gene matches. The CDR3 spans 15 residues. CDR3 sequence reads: CASSPRDRADYGYTF. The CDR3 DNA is TGTGCCAGCAGCCCGCGGGACAGGGCGGACTATGGCTACACCTTC.

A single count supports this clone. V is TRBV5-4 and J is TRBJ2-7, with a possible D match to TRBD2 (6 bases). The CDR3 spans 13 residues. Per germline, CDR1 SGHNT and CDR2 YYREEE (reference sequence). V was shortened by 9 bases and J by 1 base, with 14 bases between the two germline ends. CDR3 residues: CATSGTGSYEQYF. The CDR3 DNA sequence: TGTGCCACCTCCGGGACTGGATCCTACGAGCAGTACTTC.

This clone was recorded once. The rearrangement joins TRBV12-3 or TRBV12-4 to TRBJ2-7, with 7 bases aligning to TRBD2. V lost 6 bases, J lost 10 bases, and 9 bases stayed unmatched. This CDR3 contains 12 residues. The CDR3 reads CASRGEGPDQYF. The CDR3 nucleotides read TGTGCCAGCAGGGGGGAGGGCCCGGATCAGTACTTC.

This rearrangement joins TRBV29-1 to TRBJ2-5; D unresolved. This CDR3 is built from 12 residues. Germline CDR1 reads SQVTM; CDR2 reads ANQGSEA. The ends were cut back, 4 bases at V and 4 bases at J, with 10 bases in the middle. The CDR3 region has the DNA TGCAGCGTTGTGGGCTCCCGAGAGACCCAGTACTTC. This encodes CSVVGSRETQYF.

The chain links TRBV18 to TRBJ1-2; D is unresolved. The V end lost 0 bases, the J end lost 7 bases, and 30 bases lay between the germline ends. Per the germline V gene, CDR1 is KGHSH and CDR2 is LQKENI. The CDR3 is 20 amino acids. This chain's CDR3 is CASSPPVVESRGNNPGGYTF. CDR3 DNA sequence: TGTGCCAGCTCACCACCGGTTGTAGAGAGCCGAGGGAACAATCCAGGTGGCTACACCTTC.

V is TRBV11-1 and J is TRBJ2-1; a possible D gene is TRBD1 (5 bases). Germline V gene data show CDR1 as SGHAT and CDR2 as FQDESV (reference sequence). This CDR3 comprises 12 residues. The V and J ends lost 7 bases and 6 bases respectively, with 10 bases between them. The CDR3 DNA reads TGTGCCAGCAAACCCGACAGCAATGAGCAGTTCTTC. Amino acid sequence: CASKPDSNEQFF.

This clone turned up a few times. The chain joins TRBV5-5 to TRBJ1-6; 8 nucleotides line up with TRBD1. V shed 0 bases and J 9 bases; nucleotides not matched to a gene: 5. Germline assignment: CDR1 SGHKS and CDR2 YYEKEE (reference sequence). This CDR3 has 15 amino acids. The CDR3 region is CASSLGTGYGSPLHF. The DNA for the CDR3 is TGTGCCAGCAGCTTGGGGACAGGGTATGGTTCACCCCTCCACTTT.

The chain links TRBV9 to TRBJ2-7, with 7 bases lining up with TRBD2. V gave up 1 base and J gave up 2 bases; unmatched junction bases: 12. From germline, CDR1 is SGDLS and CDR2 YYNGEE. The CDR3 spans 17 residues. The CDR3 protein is CASSVPLGREDPYEQYF. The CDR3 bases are TGTGCCAGCAGCGTACCTTTGGGGAGGGAAGATCCCTACGAGCAGTACTTC.

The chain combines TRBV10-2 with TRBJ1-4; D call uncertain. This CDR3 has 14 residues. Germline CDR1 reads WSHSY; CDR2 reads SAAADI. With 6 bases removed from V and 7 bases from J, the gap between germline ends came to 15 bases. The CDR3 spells CASRPGRGGEKLFF. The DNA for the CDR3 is TGCGCCAGCAGGCCGGGTCGAGGTGGTGAAAAACTGTTTTTT.

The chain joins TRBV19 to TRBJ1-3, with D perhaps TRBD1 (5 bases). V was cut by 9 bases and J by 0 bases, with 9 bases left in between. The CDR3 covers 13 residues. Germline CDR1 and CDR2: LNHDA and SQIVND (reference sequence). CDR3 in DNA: TGTGCCAGCGTGGGACTCTCTGGAAACACCATATATTTT. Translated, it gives CASVGLSGNTIYF.

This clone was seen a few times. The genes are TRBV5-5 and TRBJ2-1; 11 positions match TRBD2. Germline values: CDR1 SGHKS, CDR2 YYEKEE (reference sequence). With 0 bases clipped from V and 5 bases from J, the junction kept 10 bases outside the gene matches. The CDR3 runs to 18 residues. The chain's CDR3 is CASSLADSGRAGDNEQFF. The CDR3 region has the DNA TGTGCCAGCAGCTTGGCTGATAGCGGGAGGGCCGGCGACAATGAGCAGTTCTTC.

The DNA of the CDR3 is TGTGCCAGCAGCTTGGGCTCGGGACAGGGAACCGAGCAGTACTTC. This sequence encodes CASSLGSGQGTEQYF. This chain links TRBV5-4 with TRBJ2-7, with 9 bases fitting TRBD1. V shed 0 bases and J 6 bases; nucleotides not matched to a gene: 7. Germline CDR1 is SGHNT and CDR2 is YYREEE (reference sequence). This CDR3 is 15 amino acids long.

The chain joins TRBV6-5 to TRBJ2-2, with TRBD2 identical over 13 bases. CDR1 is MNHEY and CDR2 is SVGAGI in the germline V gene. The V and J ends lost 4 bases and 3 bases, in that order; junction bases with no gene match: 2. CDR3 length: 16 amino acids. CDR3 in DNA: TGTGCCAGCAGTTCCGGGACTAGCGGGGACACCGGGGAGCTGTTTTTT. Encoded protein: CASSSGTSGDTGELFF.

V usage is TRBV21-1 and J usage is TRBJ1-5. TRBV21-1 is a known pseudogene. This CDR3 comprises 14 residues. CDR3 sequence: CASRRSGNNQPQHF. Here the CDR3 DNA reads TGTGCCAGCCGTCGGTCGGGGAACAATCAGCCCCAGCATTTT.

This CDR3 reads CASSSHLLTSGVNTGELFF. In DNA, the CDR3 is TGTGCCAGCAGCTCACACCTACTTACTAGCGGGGTTAACACCGGGGAGCTGTTTTTT. V usage is TRBV11-3 and J usage is TRBJ2-2; 10 bases are a match to TRBD2. The CDR3 loop spans 19 amino acids. The V gene end was trimmed by 4 bases and the J gene end by 2 bases; junction bases not matched to a gene: 13. Germline CDR1 SGHNT, CDR2 YENEEA.

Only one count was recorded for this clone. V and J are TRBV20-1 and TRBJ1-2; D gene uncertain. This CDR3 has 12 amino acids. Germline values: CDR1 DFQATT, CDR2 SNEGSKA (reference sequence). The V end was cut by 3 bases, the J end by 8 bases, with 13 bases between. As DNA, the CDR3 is TGCAGTGCTAGTCTGAACCAACGGGGCTACACCTTC. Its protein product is CSASLNQRGYTF.

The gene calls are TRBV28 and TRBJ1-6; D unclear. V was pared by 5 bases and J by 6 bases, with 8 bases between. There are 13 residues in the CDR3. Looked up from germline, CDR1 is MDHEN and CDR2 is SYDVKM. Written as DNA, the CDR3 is TGTGCCAGCAGTCTAAAGTCTAATTCACCCCTCCACTTT. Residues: CASSLKSNSPLHF.

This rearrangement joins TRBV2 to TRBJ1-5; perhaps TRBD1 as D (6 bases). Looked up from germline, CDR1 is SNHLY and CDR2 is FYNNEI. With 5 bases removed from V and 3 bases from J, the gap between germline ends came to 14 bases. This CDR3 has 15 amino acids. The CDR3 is CASSPNTGFNQPQHF. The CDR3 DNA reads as TGTGCCAGCAGTCCAAATACAGGGTTCAATCAGCCCCAGCATTTT.

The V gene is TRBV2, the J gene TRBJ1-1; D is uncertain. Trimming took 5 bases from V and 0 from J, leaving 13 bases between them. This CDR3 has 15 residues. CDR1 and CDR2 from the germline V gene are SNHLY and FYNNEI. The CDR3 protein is CASSLAGSMNTEAFF. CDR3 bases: TGTGCCAGCAGTCTAGCGGGAAGCATGAACACTGAAGCTTTCTTT.

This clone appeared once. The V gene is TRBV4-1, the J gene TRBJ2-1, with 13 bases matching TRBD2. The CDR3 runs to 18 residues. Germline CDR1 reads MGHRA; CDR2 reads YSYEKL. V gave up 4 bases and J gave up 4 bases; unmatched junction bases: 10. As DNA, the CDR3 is TGCGCCAGCAGCCGAGACGGGACTAGCGGGATATTTTACAATGAGCAGTTCTTC. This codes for CASSRDGTSGIFYNEQFF.

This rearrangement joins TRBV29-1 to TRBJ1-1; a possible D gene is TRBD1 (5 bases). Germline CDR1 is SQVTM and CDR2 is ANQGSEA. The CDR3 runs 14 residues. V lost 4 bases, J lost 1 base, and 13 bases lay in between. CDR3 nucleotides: TGCAGCGTTGCCGGCAGGGCTCGGAACACTGAAGCTTTCTTT. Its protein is CSVAGRARNTEAFF.

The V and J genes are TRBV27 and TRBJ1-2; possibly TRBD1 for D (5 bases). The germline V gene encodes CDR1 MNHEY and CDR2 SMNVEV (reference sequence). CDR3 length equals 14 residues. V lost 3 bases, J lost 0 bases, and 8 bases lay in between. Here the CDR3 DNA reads TGTGCCAGCAGTTTCCAGGGTTCTAACTATGGCTACACCTTC. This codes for CASSFQGSNYGYTF.

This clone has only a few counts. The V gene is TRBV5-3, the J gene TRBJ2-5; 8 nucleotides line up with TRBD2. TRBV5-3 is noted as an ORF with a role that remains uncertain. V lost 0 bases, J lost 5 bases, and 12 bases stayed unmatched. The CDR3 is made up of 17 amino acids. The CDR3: CARSLGSGRGVEETQYF. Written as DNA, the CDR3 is TGTGCCAGAAGCTTGGGCTCGGGGCGGGGGGTTGAGGAGACCCAGTACTTC.

CDR3 region: CARLEPPLHSNQPQHF. The CDR3, as DNA: TGTGCCAGACTAGAACCGCCATTACATAGCAATCAGCCCCAGCATTTT. This sequence joins TRBV28 and TRBJ1-5, with D hard to call. Germline CDR1 and CDR2: MDHEN and SYDVKM. V gave up 9 bases and J gave up 0 bases, with 18 bases separating them. The CDR3 contains 16 residues. Combining the CDR3 with reference TRBV28 and TRBJ1-5 gives the whole variable domain DVKVTQSSRYLVKRTGEKVFLECVQDMDHENMFWYRQDPGLGLRLIYFSYDVKMKEKGDIPEGYSVSREKKERFSLILESASTNQTSMYLCARLEPPLHSNQPQHFGDGTRLSIL.

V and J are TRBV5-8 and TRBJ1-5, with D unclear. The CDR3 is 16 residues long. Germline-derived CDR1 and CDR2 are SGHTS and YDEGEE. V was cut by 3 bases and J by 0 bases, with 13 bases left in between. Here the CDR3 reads CASSSRGTYSNQPQHF. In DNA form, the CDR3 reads TGTGCCAGCAGCTCGCGGGGAACTTATAGCAATCAGCCCCAGCATTTT.

The CDR3 here is CASSLRGTAINEKLFF. CDR3 in DNA: TGTGCCAGCAGCTTGCGGGGGACGGCGATAAATGAAAAACTGTTTTTT. The V call is TRBV5-6, the J call TRBJ1-4, with TRBD1 as a possible D gene (5 bases). The V gene lost 1 base and the J gene lost 5 bases, with 15 bases spanning the gap. The CDR3 covers 16 residues. CDR1 and CDR2 (germline): SGHDT, YYEEEE.

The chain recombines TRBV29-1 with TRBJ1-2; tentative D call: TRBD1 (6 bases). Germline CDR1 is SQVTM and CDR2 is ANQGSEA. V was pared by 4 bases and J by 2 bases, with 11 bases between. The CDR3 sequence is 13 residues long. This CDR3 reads CSVAGTRNYGYTF. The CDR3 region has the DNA TGCAGCGTTGCCGGGACAAGGAACTATGGCTACACCTTC.